The T cell receptor beta chain under discussion was sequenced for a study of Ad26.COV2.S vaccination and SARS-CoV-2 variants. CDR3 length: 14 residues. After removal of 3 bases from V and 6 bases from J, the junction contained 4 bases not matched to a gene. CDR1 and CDR2 from the germline V gene are WSHSY and SAAADI. TCRdb keeps only in-frame clones here, not all; method: immunoSEQ multiplex PCR. Among about 430,000 clones, around 90% were seen once, and the ten largest hold approximately 12%. Treatment specified: some 20 received Ad26.COV2.S at low or high dose, single or two shots; about five received placebo; per-sample allocation not given. All samples were drawn on day 63, counting from the first vaccine or placebo injection. This person who donated was an adult of 18-55 years in Boston.

The source material was peripheral blood, sampled in a trial of Ad26.COV2.S vaccine versus placebo. The clonotype originates from a person aged 18-60 years who received the Ad26.COV2.S COVID-19 vaccine or a placebo. This sequence joins TRBV10-2 and TRBJ1-5; 8 nucleotides agree with TRBD1. Here the CDR3 reads CASSERTGIQPQHF. The CDR3 region has the DNA TGCGCCAGCAGTGAACGGACAGGGATTCAGCCCCAGCATTTT.